One sample yielded the 18 T cell receptor beta chains listed below, sequenced in a study of beta chain features in type 1 diabetes. Study results and limitations: A moderate, significant TCRB CDR3 shortening appeared in type 1 diabetes across four CD4+ subsets.

Every bit of the isolated RNA underwent reverse transcription, so sequencing read expressed TCRB transcripts. Profiling relied on immunoSEQ multiplex PCR, and the TCRdb table lists in-frame clones only, not all of them. This table has about 28,000 clones, roughly two thirds appearing once. The antigens for these receptors are not known. Sequencing was carried out using Tregs from blood. The receptor set was obtained from a woman aged 25 to 39 with type 1 diabetes.

The chain is built from TRBV9 and TRBJ2-6; 8 nucleotides match TRBD1. This CDR3 is built from 18 residues. The germline gives CDR1 SGDLS, CDR2 YYNGEE. After removal of 0 bases from V and 0 bases from J, the junction contained 5 bases not matched to a gene. CDR3 nucleotides: TGTGCCAGCAGCGTAGGAAGACAGGGGCTCTCTGGGGCCAACGTCCTGACTTTC. This encodes CASSVGRQGLSGANVLTF.

This clone was found a few times. The V gene is TRBV7-3, the J gene TRBJ2-7; the match to TRBD1 covers 7 bases. CDR3 size: 14 residues. Germline assignment: CDR1 SGHTA and CDR2 FQGTGA. Germline trimming cut 6 bases from V and 1 base from J; bases unmatched to any gene: 6. CDR3 loop: CASSHRDSSYEQYF. The DNA for the CDR3 is TGTGCCAGCAGTCACCGGGACAGTTCCTACGAGCAGTACTTC.

This chain uses TRBV6-4 with TRBJ2-4, with D possibly TRBD2 on 7 matching bases. The germline V gene has CDR1 MRHNA and CDR2 SNTAGT. The CDR3 spans 14 residues. V shed 2 bases and J shed 7 bases, with 12 bases lying between them. The CDR3 DNA is TGTGCCAGCAGTGACGAACAGGGAGGGAACATTCAGTACTTC. This encodes CASSDEQGGNIQYF.

This chain joins TRBV18 and TRBJ1-1; D unclear. The length of the CDR3 is 15 residues. V lost 5 bases and J 0 bases, leaving 13 bases between the germline ends. In germline, CDR1 is KGHSH, CDR2 LQKENI. CDR3 sequence: CASSAGAEMNTEAFF. CDR3 bases: TGTGCCAGCTCAGCAGGCGCAGAGATGAACACTGAAGCTTTCTTT.

The gene calls are TRBV18 and TRBJ2-7, with D tentatively TRBD1 (7 bases). This CDR3 comprises 15 residues. Trimming pared 0 bases from V and 3 bases from J, leaving 12 bases between. CDR1 and CDR2 (germline): KGHSH, LQKENI. CDR3 in amino acids: CASSPPQGGNYEQYF. DNA for the CDR3: TGTGCCAGCTCACCACCCCAGGGGGGTAACTACGAGCAGTACTTC. The full variable domain, its missing parts supplied by reference TRBV18 and TRBJ2-7, is NAGVMQNPRHLVRRRGQEARLRCSPMKGHSHVYWYRQLPEEGLKFMVYLQKENIIDESGMPKERFSAEFPKEGPSILRIQQVVRGDSAAYFCASSPPQGGNYEQYFGPGTRLTVT.

The chain employs TRBV27 and TRBJ2-4; 8 nucleotides agree with TRBD2. V dropped 6 bases and J dropped 1; count of bases not matched to a gene: 20. This CDR3 is 20 amino acids long. CDR1 MNHEY and CDR2 SMNVEV come from the germline V gene (reference sequence). The CDR3 loop is CASSRRGPGLVGTAKNIQYF. The CDR3 region has the DNA TGTGCCAGCAGCCGCCGGGGGCCGGGACTAGTGGGGACGGCCAAAAACATTCAGTACTTC.

In the case of this clone: One end of the junction does not line up with germline, which may come from a read error. J is TRBJ2-1 and V is TRBV6-1, with 10 nucleotides matching TRBD2. Germline values: CDR1 MNHNS, CDR2 SASEGT. This CDR3 has 16 residues. The CDR3 DNA is TGTGCCAGCAGGGAAGCGGGACTAGCGAGAGGCGATGAGCAGTTCTTC. Translating it yields CASREAGLARGDEQFF.

The chain has TRBV30 and TRBJ1-1, with D uncertain. V lost 1 base to trimming and J lost 1 base, with 4 bases between them. The CDR3 totals 12 residues. From germline, CDR1 is GTSNPN and CDR2 SVGIG (reference sequence). Here the CDR3 reads CAWSGENTEAFF. The CDR3 nucleotides are TGTGCCTGGAGTGGCGAGAACACTGAAGCTTTCTTT. The whole variable domain, filled in from reference TRBV30 and TRBJ1-1, reads SQTIHQWPATLVQPVGSPLSLECTVEGTSNPNLYWYRQAAGRGLQLLFYSVGIGQISSEVPQNLSASRPQDRQFILSSKKLLLSDSGFYLCAWSGENTEAFFGQGTRLTVV.

The V call is TRBV19, the J call TRBJ2-1; 11 bases match TRBD2. Trimming took 8 bases from V and 9 from J; bases not matched to a gene: 9. CDR1 and CDR2 (germline): LNHDA, SQIVND (reference sequence). The CDR3 consists of 14 residues. CDR3 in DNA: TGTGCCAGTCGCGTAGCGGGAGGGTTCGGTGAGCAGTTCTTC. Encoded protein: CASRVAGGFGEQFF.

This clone was seen more than once but under ten times. The J gene is TRBJ2-1, the V gene TRBV4-2; D remains unclear. The CDR3 totals 13 residues. The V and J ends lost 0 bases and 9 bases respectively, with 9 bases between them. Germline CDR1 reads LGHNA; CDR2 reads YNFKEQ. DNA of the CDR3: TGTGCCAGCAGCCAAGACTGGGCTGGTGAGCAGTTCTTC. Protein sequence: CASSQDWAGEQFF.

As for this clone: An end of the junction differs from the germline gene, which may be a read error. The chain couples TRBV9 to TRBJ2-2, with D maybe TRBD2 (6 bases). The CDR3 runs 16 residues. Looked up from germline, CDR1 is SGDLS and CDR2 is YYNGEE. CDR3 protein: CASGVVGGGAAGELFF. The CDR3 DNA sequence: TGTGCCAGCGGCGTAGTCGGGGGAGGAGCGGCCGGGGAGCTGTTTTTT.

The V and J genes are TRBV18 and TRBJ1-1, with TRBD1 matching over 8 bases. The CDR3 contains 14 residues. V was pared by 5 bases and J by 6 bases, with 8 bases of the junction left unmatched. Germline V gene data show CDR1 as KGHSH and CDR2 as LQKENI. The CDR3 DNA sequence: TGTGCCAGCTCAGGACTCAAACAGGGGGCTGAAGCTTTCTTT. The encoded protein is CASSGLKQGAEAFF.

This clone showed up just a few times. The rearrangement links TRBV6-5 to TRBJ2-7, with 7 nucleotides matching TRBD2. The CDR3 has 14 amino acids. Germline V gene lookup returns CDR1 MNHEY and CDR2 SVGAGI. Trimming at V came to 4 bases and at J to 4 bases, leaving 7 bases not matched to a gene. CDR3: CASSLGGSVYEQYF. In nucleotides, the CDR3 is TGTGCCAGCAGTTTGGGGGGGAGCGTTTACGAGCAGTACTTC.

The V call is TRBV19, the J call TRBJ1-2, with TRBD1 matching 7 bases. Per germline, CDR1 LNHDA and CDR2 SQIVND (reference sequence). CDR3 length equals 15 residues. V trimming: 6 bases; J trimming: 3 bases; junction bases outside the gene matches: 10. CDR3 amino acids: CASRTPGDRDYGYTF. CDR3 sequence (DNA): TGTGCCAGTAGAACGCCCGGGGACAGAGACTATGGCTACACCTTC. Based on the CDR3 plus reference TRBV19 and TRBJ1-2, the full variable domain is DGGITQSPKYLFRKEGQNVTLSCEQNLNHDAMYWYRQDPGQGLRLIYYSQIVNDFQKGDIAEGYSVSREKKESFPLTVTSAQKNPTAFYLCASRTPGDRDYGYTFGSGTRLTVV.

The rearrangement joins TRBV19 to TRBJ2-7; tentatively, D is TRBD1 (5 bases). V was cut by 9 bases and J by 2 bases, with 17 bases left in between. The CDR3 spans 14 residues. Germline lookup yields CDR1 LNHDA and CDR2 SQIVND (reference sequence). Here the CDR3 reads CASSSPGATYEQYF. In DNA form, the CDR3 reads TGTGCCAGCTCCTCTCCTGGGGCGACCTACGAGCAGTACTTC.

The gene calls are TRBV5-1 and TRBJ2-3; 10 bases fit TRBD2. This CDR3 is built from 15 residues. Germline-derived CDR1 and CDR2 are SGHRS and YFSETQ. V lost 7 bases, J lost 1 base, and 6 bases stayed unmatched. CDR3 residues: CASSSGTSGTDTQYF. In DNA form, the CDR3 reads TGCGCCAGCTCCTCCGGGACTAGCGGCACAGATACGCAGTATTTT.

The genes are TRBV19 and TRBJ2-5; 11 bases fit TRBD2. This CDR3 is built from 15 residues. The V and J ends lost 6 bases and 2 bases, in that order; junction bases with no gene match: 5. Germline CDR1 is LNHDA and CDR2 is SQIVND (reference sequence). The CDR3 coding sequence is TGTGCCAGTAGGAGACTAGCGGGAATTCAAGAGACCCAGTACTTC. Translating it yields CASRRLAGIQETQYF.

This chain links TRBV7-2 with TRBJ2-3; 9 nucleotides match TRBD2. The junction had 6 bases not matched to a gene; V was cut back by 3 bases and J by 8 bases. Germline V gene lookup returns CDR1 SGHTA and CDR2 FQGNSA. This CDR3 has 14 amino acids. CDR3 protein: CASSLTSGRGTQYF. CDR3 DNA sequence: TGTGCCAGCAGCTTGACTAGCGGCCGTGGTACGCAGTATTTT.